This TCR beta chain was sequenced in a study of control samples from healthy donors and cancer patients. Profiled with immunoSEQ multiplex PCR; TCRdb holds only in-frame clones, not every one. The sample has roughly 86,000 clones; 85% to 95% are singletons. Per germline, CDR1 SGHTA and CDR2 FQGNSA. Trimming cost V 4 bases and J 4 bases, with 10 bases left between them. CDR3 length equals 13 residues. The clonotype originates from a woman aged 25-40 years in good health. The chain combines TRBV7-2 with TRBJ1-2, with D perhaps matching TRBD1 (5 bases). What was sequenced was blood. CDR3 nucleotides: TGTGCCAGCAGCTCCGGGGCCCGCTATGGCTACACCTTC. It specifies CASSSGARYGYTF.